One sample yielded the 4 T cell receptor beta chains listed below, sequenced in a study of Ad26.COV2.S vaccination and SARS-CoV-2 variants. Libraries were prepared by immunoSEQ multiplex PCR; TCRdb keeps only in-frame clonotypes and omits some of them. This sample has around 370,000 clones, with 92% found just once. Sequencing used peripheral blood, obtained after recovery from COVID-19. Source of these receptors: a human donor who had recovered from COVID-19.

The V gene is TRBV9, the J gene TRBJ1-5; 9 bases align to TRBD1. With 3 bases clipped from V and 6 bases from J, the junction kept 7 bases outside the gene matches. Per the germline V gene, CDR1 is SGDLS and CDR2 is YYNGEE. The CDR3 extends over 15 amino acids. The CDR3 DNA reads TGTGCCAGCAGCGGCGGGACAGGGCCTCTTCAGCCCCAGCATTTT. As protein: CASSGGTGPLQPQHF.

This CDR3 is CASTLIRDIKAFVSGANVLTF. The CDR3 region has the DNA TGTGCCAGCACTTTGATACGGGACATCAAAGCCTTCGTCTCTGGGGCCAACGTCCTGACTTTC. This chain joins TRBV27 and TRBJ2-6; weak D call: TRBD1 (6 bases). Germline assignment: CDR1 MNHEY and CDR2 SMNVEV (reference sequence). The CDR3 length is 21 residues. Trimming pared 7 bases from V and 0 bases from J, leaving 28 bases between.

The V and J genes are TRBV5-1 and TRBJ1-1, with TRBD1 matching over 12 bases. The CDR3 sequence is 18 residues long. The junction had 12 bases not matched to a gene; V was cut back by 6 bases and J by 0 bases. Germline V lookup: CDR1 SGHRS, CDR2 YFSETQ. CDR3 nucleotides: TGCGCCAGCACCGTACCGGGACAGGGGGCCAGTATGAACACTGAAGCTTTCTTT. It is translated as CASTVPGQGASMNTEAFF.

V is TRBV9 and J is TRBJ2-7; either TRBD1 or TRBD2 may supply D (6 bases each). Germline-derived CDR1 and CDR2 are SGDLS and YYNGEE. The germline V and J ends were trimmed by 6 bases and 5 bases, with 18 bases remaining between them. This CDR3 is built from 14 residues. The CDR3 DNA reads as TGTGCCAGCACCCCCCACGGGGGCCGCGACGAGCAGTACTTC. Translated: CASTPHGGRDEQYF.